The subject of this entry is one T cell receptor beta chain. The data stem from a study of blood T cell repertoires in COVID-19. Study overall: Some COVID-19 samples were acute and others convalescent; all came from the United States, Italy and Spain. Sources were T cells, B-cell-depleted T cells, or PBMCs; the material itself was cDNA or gDNA.

Per the authors' pipeline: The authors estimated nucleated cell counts from reference gene primer amplification. TCRdb's table, derived via immunoSEQ multiplex PCR, lists solely in-frame clones and lacks some. The V and J calls and the clone size are those of that table, but D and trimming were determined from the DNA. The data show some 45,000 clones, 80% seen once. Deletions cut 7 bases from V and 0 bases from J, with 13 bases between. CDR1 SNHLY and CDR2 FYNNEI come from the germline V gene. CDR3 size: 16 residues. The chain links TRBV2 to TRBJ2-6; possibly TRBD1 for D (6 bases). The sequence derives from a man aged 65-85 years with acute or convalescent COVID-19. Sample: peripheral blood. CDR3 in amino acids: CASIRDTYSGANVLTF. The DNA for the CDR3 is TGTGCCAGCATCAGGGACACCTACTCTGGGGCCAACGTCCTGACTTTC.